These 6 T cell receptor beta chains share one sample of origin, sequenced in a study of cytomegalovirus exposure and HLA in healthy donors. Clones were read by immunoSEQ multiplex PCR, and TCRdb kept only the in-frame ones, dropping some. The sample records about 330,000 clones, around 87% being singletons. Sample: PBMCs. The receptors were sampled from a woman aged 25 to 39 in good health and CMV-seropositive.

The V call is TRBV14, the J call TRBJ2-7, with D uncertain. This CDR3 region has 19 residues. Trimming took 1 base from V and 5 from J, leaving 27 bases between them. Germline values: CDR1 SGHDN, CDR2 FVKESK. Written as DNA, the CDR3 is TGTGCCAGCAGCCAAGTGGATCATCTCCCGCGGAAGGGAAGGAACGAGCAGTACTTC. Translated: CASSQVDHLPRKGRNEQYF.

The rearrangement links TRBV27 to TRBJ2-7; 9 bases map to TRBD2. CDR1 is MNHEY and CDR2 is SMNVEV in the germline V gene (reference sequence). There are 16 residues in the CDR3. The junction had 13 bases not matched to a gene; V was cut back by 7 bases and J by 3 bases. The CDR3 region has the DNA TGTGCCAGCACCACCTCTGGTGCGGGAGGGCGCTACGAGCAGTACTTC. This codes for CASTTSGAGGRYEQYF.

The chain is built from TRBV29-1 and TRBJ2-1; TRBD1 matches at 9 bases. V lost 6 bases to trimming and J lost 3 bases; unmatched junction nucleotides: 6. CDR1 is SQVTM, CDR2 ANQGSEA, per germline. This CDR3 is built from 14 residues. The chain's CDR3 is CSVRRDRDYNEQFF. The CDR3 DNA sequence: TGCAGCGTACGCCGGGACAGGGACTACAATGAGCAGTTCTTC.

This sequence joins TRBV29-1 and TRBJ2-3; D is perhaps TRBD1 or TRBD2 (5 bases each). Germline lookup yields CDR1 SQVTM and CDR2 ANQGSEA. There are 14 residues in the CDR3. V shed 7 bases and J shed 3 bases, with 17 bases lying between them. The CDR3 bases are TGCAGCGGGCGGTTGGGGCGGGTGACAGATACGCAGTATTTT. Translation: CSGRLGRVTDTQYF.

Comments on this clone: The identical CDR3 is also encoded by other nucleotide sequences in the sample. This chain's CDR3 is CAWSGAYEQYF. CDR3 DNA sequence: TGTGCCTGGAGTGGGGCCTACGAGCAGTACTTC. V gene TRBV30 combines with J gene TRBJ2-7; D gene unclear. CDR1 and CDR2 from the germline V gene are GTSNPN and SVGIG (reference sequence). Deletions cut 1 base from V and 2 bases from J, with 3 bases between. The CDR3 covers 11 residues.

The rearrangement links TRBV27 to TRBJ1-1; D unresolved. Germline loops: CDR1 MNHEY, CDR2 SMNVEV (reference sequence). The CDR3 runs 13 residues. Trimming left V 1 base short and J 10 bases short, with 13 bases between. The CDR3: CASSLFGIEGAFF. CDR3 bases: TGTGCCAGCAGTTTATTCGGTATCGAAGGAGCTTTCTTT.